This T cell receptor (beta chain) derives from a study of monozygotic twins with inflammatory bowel disease. Findings of the study overall: None of the different T cell subtypes could be distinguished from one another. Some repertoire variability may stem from patients' differing immunosuppressive treatments.

As concerns this clonotype: Its cognate antigen is unknown.

From the 5' RACE reads, TCRdb lists one entry per CDR3 protein and no DNA. This sample's table reports over 350,000 distinct CDR3 sequences. Blood was drawn once per donor, and each sample measured 2 to 2.5 ml. The CDR3 extends over 15 amino acids. The germline CDR1 and CDR2 sequences are DFQATT and SNEGSKA (reference sequence). V gene TRBV20-1 combines with J gene TRBJ2-4; the D gene TCRdb calls, TRBD1, cannot be checked with no DNA. This receptor was identified in a human donor with ulcerative colitis or Crohn's disease, or a healthy co-twin of an affected twin (not recorded which). The specimen sequenced was blood. The CDR3 protein is CSATGGAAPWDIQYF.